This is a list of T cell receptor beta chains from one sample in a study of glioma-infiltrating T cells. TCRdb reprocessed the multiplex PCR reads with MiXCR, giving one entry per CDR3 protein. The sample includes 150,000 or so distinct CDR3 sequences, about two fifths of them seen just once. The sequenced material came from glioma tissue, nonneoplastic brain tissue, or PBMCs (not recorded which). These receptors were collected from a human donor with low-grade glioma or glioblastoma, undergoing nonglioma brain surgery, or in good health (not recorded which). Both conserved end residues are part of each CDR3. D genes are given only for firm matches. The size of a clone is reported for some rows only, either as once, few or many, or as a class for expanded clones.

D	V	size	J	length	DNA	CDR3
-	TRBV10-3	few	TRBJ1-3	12	TGTGCCATCAGGAGCTCTGGAAACACCATATATTTT	CAIRSSGNTIYF
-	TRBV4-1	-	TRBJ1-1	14	TGCGCCAGCAGCCAAGGGAGGGGCGTCAGGGAAGCTTTCTTT	CASSQGRGVREAFF
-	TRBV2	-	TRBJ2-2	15	TGTGCCAGCAGTGAAGGGTCAGCTTTCACCGGGGAGCTGTTTTTT	CASSEGSAFTGELFF
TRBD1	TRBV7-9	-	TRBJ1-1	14	TGTGCCAGCAGCCGCCGACAGGGGAGGGCTGAAGCTTTCTTT	CASSRRQGRAEAFF
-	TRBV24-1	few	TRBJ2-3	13	TGTGCCACCAGTGTTGACACAGGAGATACGCAGTATTTT	CATSVDTGDTQYF
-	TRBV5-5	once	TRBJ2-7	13	TGTGCCAGCAGCTGGACGAGAAATAACGAGCAGTACTTC	CASSWTRNNEQYF
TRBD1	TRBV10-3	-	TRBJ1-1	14	TGTGCCATCAGCCAAGGACAGGGCAACACTGAAGCTTTCTTT	CAISQGQGNTEAFF
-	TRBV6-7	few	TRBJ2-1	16	TGTGCCAGCAGTTACACCTCTCGCGGGGACAGCAATGAGCAGTTCTTC	CASSYTSRGDSNEQFF
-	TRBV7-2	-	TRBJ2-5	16	TGTGCCAGCAGCTCTTACACAGGATTGATCCAAGAGACCCAGTACTTC	CASSSYTGLIQETQYF
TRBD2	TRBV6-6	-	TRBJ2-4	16	TGTGCCAGCAGTTACTCGAGACTAGCGGGGGGAAACATTCAGTACTTC	CASSYSRLAGGNIQYF
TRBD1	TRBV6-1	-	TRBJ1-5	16	TGTGCCAGCAGTCCTCACCGGGACAGGGCACGACAGCCCCAGCATTTT	CASSPHRDRARQPQHF
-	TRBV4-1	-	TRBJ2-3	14	TGCGCCAGCAGCCAAGGGGGCGGTACAGATACGCAGTATTTT	CASSQGGGTDTQYF
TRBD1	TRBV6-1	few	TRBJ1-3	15	TGTGCCAGCAAGCGGACAGGGGGATTTGGAAACACCATATATTTT	CASKRTGGFGNTIYF
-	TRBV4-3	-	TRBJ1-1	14	TGCGCCAGCAGCCCCGGGACATTTTACACTGAAGCTTTCTTT	CASSPGTFYTEAFF
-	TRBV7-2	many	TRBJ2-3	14	TGTGCCAGCAGCCCCGCTGCAGTTACAGATACGCAGTATTTT	CASSPAAVTDTQYF
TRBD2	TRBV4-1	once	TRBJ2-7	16	TGCGCCAGCAGCCATCCCGGGACTAGCGGGAGATACGAGCAGTACTTC	CASSHPGTSGRYEQYF
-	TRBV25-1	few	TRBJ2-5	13	TGTGCCAGCAGTGCAGGGTCCGGGGAGACCCAGTACTTC	CASSAGSGETQYF
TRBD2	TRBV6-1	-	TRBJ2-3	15	TGTGCCAGCAGCCCACCGGGACTAGCGGGAGATACGCAGTATTTT	CASSPPGLAGDTQYF
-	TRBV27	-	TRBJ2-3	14	TGTGCCAGCAGTTTAATCGGGGTCCCAGATACGCAGTATTTT	CASSLIGVPDTQYF
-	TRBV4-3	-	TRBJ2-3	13	TGCGCCAGCAGCGACGAAGGGTCAGATACGCAGTATTTT	CASSDEGSDTQYF
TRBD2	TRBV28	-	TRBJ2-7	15	TGTGCCAGCATTCATAGCGGGAGTCTCTCCTACGAGCAGTACTTC	CASIHSGSLSYEQYF
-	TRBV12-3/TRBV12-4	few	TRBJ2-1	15	TGTGCCAGCAGACTCTACCCAAGCTCCTACAATGAGCAGTTCTTC	CASRLYPSSYNEQFF
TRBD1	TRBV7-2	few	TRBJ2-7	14	TGTGCCAGCAGCCTCCCGGACAGGTCCTACGAGCAGTACTTC	CASSLPDRSYEQYF
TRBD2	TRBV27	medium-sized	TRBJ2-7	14	TGTGCCAGCAGACACGCGGGGGGGCCTCACGAGCAGTACTTC	CASRHAGGPHEQYF
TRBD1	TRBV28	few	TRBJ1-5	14	TGTGCCAGCAGCTTAGGGACAGATAATCAGCCCCAGCATTTT	CASSLGTDNQPQHF
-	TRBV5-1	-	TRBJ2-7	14	TGCGCCAGCAGCTTGGTCTTCGGGGCCTACGAGCAGTACTTC	CASSLVFGAYEQYF
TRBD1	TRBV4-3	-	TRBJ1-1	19	TGCGCCAGCAGCCCTCGGGACAGCTCAACGTCTTTATTGAACACTGAAGCTTTCTTT	CASSPRDSSTSLLNTEAFF
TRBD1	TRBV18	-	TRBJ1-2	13	TGTGCCAGCTCAACTGACAGGGGTGATGGCTACACCTTC	CASSTDRGDGYTF
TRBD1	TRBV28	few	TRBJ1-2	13	TGTGCCAGCACAGAGGGACAGGGTTTAACCCACACCTTC	CASTEGQGLTHTF
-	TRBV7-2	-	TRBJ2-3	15	TGTGCCAGCAGCCCTCAGGGGACAAGCACAGATACGCAGTATTTT	CASSPQGTSTDTQYF
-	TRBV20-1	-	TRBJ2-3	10	TGCAGTCCAAGCACAGATACGCAGTATTTT	CSPSTDTQYF
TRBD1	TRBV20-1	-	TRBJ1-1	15	TGCAGTGCTAGAGGGGCAGGGGGCTTTGACACTGAAGCTTTCTTT	CSARGAGGFDTEAFF
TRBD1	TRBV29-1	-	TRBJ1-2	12	TGCAGCGTTGAAGGTGGGACAGCTTACTACACCTTC	CSVEGGTAYYTF
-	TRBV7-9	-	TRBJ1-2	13	TGTGCCAGCAGCTCTAGACATCCCGAAGGCTACACCTTC	CASSSRHPEGYTF
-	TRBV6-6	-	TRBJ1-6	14	TGTGCCAGCAGTTACTCGCGGGTAATCTCACCCCTCCACTTT	CASSYSRVISPLHF
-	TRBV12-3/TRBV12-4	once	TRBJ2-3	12	TGTGCCAGCAGTTTAGGGCTCGGTACGCAGTATTTT	CASSLGLGTQYF